This TCR beta chain was captured in a study of cytomegalovirus exposure and HLA in healthy donors. Germline V CDR1 and CDR2: MNHNY, SVGAGI (reference sequence). The length of the CDR3 is 15 residues. V lost 5 bases to trimming and J lost 5 bases; unmatched junction nucleotides: 10. As to this clone: Its antigen is unknown.

Primers included in the PCR were 60 Vbeta and 13 Jbeta primers. Repertoires were generated with immunoSEQ multiplex PCR, while TCRdb's copy carries only in-frame clones and drops some. Among approximately 110,000 clones listed, approximately 80% were seen once. Overall study results and limits: Being indistinguishable, some V segments were excluded, TRBV6-2 and TRBV6-3 among them. An analysis that came later showed most CMV-associated TCR beta chains appearing HLA-restricted. About 87% or about 30% of the time was how often most TCR beta V segments were productive, according to an earlier analysis. The authors later found TCR association rates varying by HLA locus, with DRB1 most and HLA-C fewest.

The genes are TRBV6-6 and TRBJ2-3; 7 bases are a match to TRBD2. The sequenced material came from PBMCs. This clonotype was obtained from a man aged 50 to 59 in good health and CMV-seronegative. The DNA of the CDR3 is TGTGCCAGCAGTCAGGGACGGGGGGATGGAGATACGCAGTATTTT. This encodes CASSQGRGDGDTQYF.